This T cell receptor (beta chain) came from a study of spatial heterogeneity in lung cancer. At the level of the study: Alpha-chain sequences were consistently detected in smaller numbers than beta-chain sequences. For the average unique TCR and UMI combination, more than eight occurrences appeared in raw reads.

Documented time point: sample taken at primary tumor resection. The study sequenced unsorted whole RNA from tumor, nontumor lung or frozen PBMC. Each CDR3 protein gets one entry after TCRdb re-called the 5' RACE reads with MiXCR. Found here are approximately 940 distinct CDR3 sequences, 25% to 35% of them singletons; the top ten hold 15% to 20%. Notes on this clonotype: In a library made to pick up alpha chains, this beta chain is a stray read with a size that means little.

V gave up 5 bases and J gave up 8 bases; unmatched junction bases: 7. From germline, CDR1 is LNHDA and CDR2 SQIVND (reference sequence). This CDR3 region has 14 residues. Sequenced here: PBMCs, sampled at surgery. The sequence came from a female donor with early-stage non-small cell lung cancer. The chain uses TRBV19 and TRBJ2-4, with 9 bases matching TRBD1. The CDR3 bases are TGTGCCAGTAGTCCAGGACAGGGGTTCGACATTCAGTACTTC. Its protein product is CASSPGQGFDIQYF. Variable domain in full (rest from reference TRBV19 and TRBJ2-4): DGGITQSPKYLFRKEGQNVTLSCEQNLNHDAMYWYRQDPGQGLRLIYYSQIVNDFQKGDIAEGYSVSREKKESFPLTVTSAQKNPTAFYLCASSPGQGFDIQYFGAGTRLSVL.